The clone carrying this TCR beta chain showed up just a few times. The antigen is undetermined. This CDR3 is 14 amino acids long. Germline V gene lookup returns CDR1 GTSNPN and CDR2 SVGIG (reference sequence). V was clipped by 1 base and J by 7 bases; unmatched bases: 6. The data were taken from a study of post-analysis software for immune sequencing data. Study context: Disease trajectories encompassed relapsing-remitting, secondary progressive and progressive-relapsing multiple sclerosis.

TCR beta libraries were prepared from cDNA with unique molecular identifiers. Roughly 0.5 million cDNA molecules were obtained from roughly 0.93 to 9.6 million T cells. One entry per CDR3 protein results from TCRdb running MiXCR on the PCR reads. This table has approximately 770,000 distinct CDR3 sequences, 46% appearing once. Study results and limitations: Relative to controls, patients had a few TRBV segments at higher frequency, with TRBV5-6, TRBV5-1 and TRBV20-1 among these. Controls had significantly higher normalized Chao1 diversity than multiple sclerosis patients. Samples from one preparation batch, clustered by F measure, grouped strongly together.

Sequenced sample: blood. The clonotype originates from a girl between 10 and 17 years old with multiple sclerosis. The rearrangement uses TRBV30 and TRBJ2-1, with 8 bases matching TRBD2. The CDR3 loop reads CAWSGGLGKNEQFF. The CDR3 coding sequence is TGTGCCTGGAGTGGGGGACTAGGGAAGAATGAGCAGTTCTTC. The full variable domain, its missing parts supplied by reference TRBV30 and TRBJ2-1, is SQTIHQWPATLVQPVGSPLSLECTVEGTSNPNLYWYRQAAGRGLQLLFYSVGIGQISSEVPQNLSASRPQDRQFILSSKKLLLSDSGFYLCAWSGGLGKNEQFFGPGTRLTVL.